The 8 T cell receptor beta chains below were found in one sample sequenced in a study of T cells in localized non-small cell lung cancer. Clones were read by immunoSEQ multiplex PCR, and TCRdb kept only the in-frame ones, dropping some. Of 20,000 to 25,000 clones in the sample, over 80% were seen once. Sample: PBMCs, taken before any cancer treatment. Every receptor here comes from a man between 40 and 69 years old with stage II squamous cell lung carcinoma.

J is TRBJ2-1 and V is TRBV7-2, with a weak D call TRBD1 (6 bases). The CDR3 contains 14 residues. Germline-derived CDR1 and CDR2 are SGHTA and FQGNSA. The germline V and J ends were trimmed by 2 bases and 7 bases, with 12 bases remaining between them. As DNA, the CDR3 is TGTGCCAGCAGCTTAAACAGGGACATGAATGAGCAGTTCTTC. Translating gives CASSLNRDMNEQFF.

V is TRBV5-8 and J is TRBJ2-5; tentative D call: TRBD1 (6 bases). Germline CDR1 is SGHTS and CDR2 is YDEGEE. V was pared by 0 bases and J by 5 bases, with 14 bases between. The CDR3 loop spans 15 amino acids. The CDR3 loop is CASSLGAGDRETQYF. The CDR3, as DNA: TGTGCCAGCAGCTTGGGGGCAGGGGATAGGGAGACCCAGTACTTC.

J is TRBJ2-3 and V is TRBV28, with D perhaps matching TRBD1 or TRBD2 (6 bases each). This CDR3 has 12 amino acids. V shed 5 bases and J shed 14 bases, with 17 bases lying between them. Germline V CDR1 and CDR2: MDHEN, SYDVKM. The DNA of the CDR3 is TGTGCCAGCAGTCCTCTGGTCCGGGGGCGGTATTTT. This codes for CASSPLVRGRYF.

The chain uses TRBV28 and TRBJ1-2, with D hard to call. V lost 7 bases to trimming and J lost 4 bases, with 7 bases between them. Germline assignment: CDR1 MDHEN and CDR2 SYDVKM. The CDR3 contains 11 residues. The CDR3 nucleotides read TGTGCCAGCACCAGCAGCTATGGCTACACCTTC. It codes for CASTSSYGYTF.

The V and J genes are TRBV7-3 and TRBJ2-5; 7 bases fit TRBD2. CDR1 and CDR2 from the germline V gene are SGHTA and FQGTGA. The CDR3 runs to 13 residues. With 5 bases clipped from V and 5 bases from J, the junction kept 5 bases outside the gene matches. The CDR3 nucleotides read TGTGCCAGCAGCCCCCGCGGGGGTGAGACCCAGTACTTC. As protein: CASSPRGGETQYF.

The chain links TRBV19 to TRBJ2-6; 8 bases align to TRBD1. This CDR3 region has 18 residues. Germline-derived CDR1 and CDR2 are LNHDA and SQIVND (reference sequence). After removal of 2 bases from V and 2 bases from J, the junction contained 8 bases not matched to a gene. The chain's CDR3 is CASSIQGTGSPGANVLTF. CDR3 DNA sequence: TGTGCCAGTAGTATACAAGGGACAGGTTCCCCTGGGGCCAACGTCCTGACTTTC.

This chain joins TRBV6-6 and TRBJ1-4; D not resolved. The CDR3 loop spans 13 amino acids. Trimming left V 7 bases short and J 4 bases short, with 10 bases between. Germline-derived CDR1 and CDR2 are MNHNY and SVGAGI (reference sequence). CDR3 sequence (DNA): TGTGCCAGCAAGGGTCAAAATAATGAAAAACTGTTTTTT. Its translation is CASKGQNNEKLFF.

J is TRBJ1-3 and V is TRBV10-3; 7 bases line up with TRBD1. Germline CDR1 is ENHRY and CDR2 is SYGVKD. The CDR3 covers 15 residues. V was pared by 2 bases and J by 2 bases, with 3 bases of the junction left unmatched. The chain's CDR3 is CAISEAGGTGNTIYF. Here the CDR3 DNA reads TGTGCCATCAGTGAGGCAGGGGGGACTGGAAACACCATATATTTT.